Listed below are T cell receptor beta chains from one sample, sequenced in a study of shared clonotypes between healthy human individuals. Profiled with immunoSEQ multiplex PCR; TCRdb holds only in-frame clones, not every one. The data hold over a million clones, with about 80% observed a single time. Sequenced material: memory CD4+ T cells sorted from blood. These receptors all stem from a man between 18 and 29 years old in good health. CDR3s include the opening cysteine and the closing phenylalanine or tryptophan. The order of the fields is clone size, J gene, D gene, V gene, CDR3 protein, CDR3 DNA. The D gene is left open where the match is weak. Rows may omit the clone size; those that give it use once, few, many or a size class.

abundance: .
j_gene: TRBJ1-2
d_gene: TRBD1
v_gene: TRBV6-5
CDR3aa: CASCRDSIFNYGYTF
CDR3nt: TGTGCCAGCTGCAGGGACAGTATTTTTAACTATGGCTACACCTTC

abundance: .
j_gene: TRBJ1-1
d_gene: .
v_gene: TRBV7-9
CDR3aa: CASSPLQGSEAFF
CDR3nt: TGTGCCAGCAGCCCCCTGCAGGGCTCTGAAGCTTTCTTT

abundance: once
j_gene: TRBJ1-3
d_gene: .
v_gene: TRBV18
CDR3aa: CASSPPGGSSGNTIYF
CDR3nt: TGTGCCAGCTCACCACCGGGGGGGAGCTCTGGAAACACCATATATTTT

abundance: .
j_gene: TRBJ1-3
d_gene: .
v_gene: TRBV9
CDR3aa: CASSVGTISGNTIYF
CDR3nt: TGTGCCAGCAGCGTAGGTACGATCTCTGGAAACACCATATATTTT

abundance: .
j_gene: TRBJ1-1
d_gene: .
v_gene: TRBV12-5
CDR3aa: CASGLVDSEAFF
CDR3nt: TGTGCTAGTGGTTTGGTCGACAGCGAAGCTTTCTTT

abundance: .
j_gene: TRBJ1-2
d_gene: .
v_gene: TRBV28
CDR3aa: CASGSYGYTF
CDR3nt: TGTGCCAGCGGAAGTTACGGCTACACCTTC

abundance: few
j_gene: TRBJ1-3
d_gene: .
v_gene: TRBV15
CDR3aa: CATSGDPNSGNTIYF
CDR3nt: TGTGCCACCAGCGGGGACCCGAACTCTGGAAACACCATATATTTT

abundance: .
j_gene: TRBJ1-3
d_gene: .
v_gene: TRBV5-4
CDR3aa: CASSLAGPGNTIYF
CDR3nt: TGTGCCAGCAGCTTGGCAGGGCCTGGAAACACCATATATTTT

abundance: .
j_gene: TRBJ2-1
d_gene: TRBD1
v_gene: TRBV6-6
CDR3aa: CASSYRGQGKIEQFF
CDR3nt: TGTGCCAGCAGTTACCGGGGACAGGGCAAGATTGAGCAGTTCTTC

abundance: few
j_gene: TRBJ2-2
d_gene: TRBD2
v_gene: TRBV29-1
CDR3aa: CSAKDAGAESGELFF
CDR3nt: TGCAGCGCAAAGGACGCGGGAGCAGAGAGCGGGGAGCTGTTTTTT

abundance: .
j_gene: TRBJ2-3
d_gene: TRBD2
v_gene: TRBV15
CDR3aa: CATSRDLGTSGITDTQYF
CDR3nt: TGTGCCACCAGCAGAGATCTTGGGACTAGCGGAATCACAGATACGCAGTATTTT

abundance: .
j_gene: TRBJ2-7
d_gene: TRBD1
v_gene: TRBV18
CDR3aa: CASNGAGGSYEQYF
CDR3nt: TGTGCCAGCAACGGGGCAGGGGGATCCTACGAGCAGTACTTC

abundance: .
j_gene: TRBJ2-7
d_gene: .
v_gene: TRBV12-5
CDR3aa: CASGQGWNEQYF
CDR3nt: TGTGCTAGTGGTCAGGGGTGGAACGAGCAGTACTTC

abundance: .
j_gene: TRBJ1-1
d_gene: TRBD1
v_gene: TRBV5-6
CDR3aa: CASSLEGAGNTEAFF
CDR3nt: TGTGCCAGCAGCTTGGAGGGGGCGGGGAACACTGAAGCTTTCTTT

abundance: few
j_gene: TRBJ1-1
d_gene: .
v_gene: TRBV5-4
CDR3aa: CASSQTPANTEAFF
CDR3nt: TGTGCCAGCAGCCAAACCCCAGCAAACACTGAAGCTTTCTTT

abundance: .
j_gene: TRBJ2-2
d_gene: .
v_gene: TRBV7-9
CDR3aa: CASSPDANTGELFF
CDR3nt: TGTGCCAGCAGCCCAGACGCGAACACCGGGGAGCTGTTTTTT

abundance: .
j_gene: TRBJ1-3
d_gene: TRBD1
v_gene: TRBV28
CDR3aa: CASRDRGVGNTIYF
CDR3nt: TGTGCCAGCAGGGACAGGGGTGTTGGAAACACCATATATTTT

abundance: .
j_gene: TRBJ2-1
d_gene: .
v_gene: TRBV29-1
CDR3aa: CSVGIGQTDNEQFF
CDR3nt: TGCAGCGTTGGTATAGGGCAAACTGACAATGAGCAGTTCTTC

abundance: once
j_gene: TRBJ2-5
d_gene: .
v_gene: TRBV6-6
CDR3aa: CASSYSSPGERETQYF
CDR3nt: TGTGCCAGCAGTTACTCGTCGCCAGGGGAGAGAGAGACCCAGTACTTC

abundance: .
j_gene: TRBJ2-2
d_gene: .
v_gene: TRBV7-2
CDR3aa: CASSLGGRKNTGELFF
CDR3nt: TGTGCCAGCAGCTTGGGGGGTCGGAAGAACACCGGGGAGCTGTTTTTT

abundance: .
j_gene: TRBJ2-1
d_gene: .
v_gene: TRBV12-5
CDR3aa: CASGFSPLLEPHYNEQFF
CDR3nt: TGTGCTAGTGGTTTCTCACCTCTGCTAGAACCCCACTACAATGAGCAGTTCTTC

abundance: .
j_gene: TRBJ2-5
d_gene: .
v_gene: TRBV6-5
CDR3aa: CASSYSDGRETQYF
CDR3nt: TGTGCCAGCAGTTATTCGGACGGCCGGGAGACCCAGTACTTC

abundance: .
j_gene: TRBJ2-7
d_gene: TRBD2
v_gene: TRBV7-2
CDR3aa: CASSLEASGSVEQYF
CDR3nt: TGTGCCAGCAGCTTAGAGGCTAGCGGGAGTGTGGAGCAGTACTTC

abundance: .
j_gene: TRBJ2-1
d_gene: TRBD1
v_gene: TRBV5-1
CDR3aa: CASSLAGTGGHNEQFF
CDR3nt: TGCGCCAGCAGCTTGGCCGGGACAGGGGGCCACAATGAGCAGTTCTTC

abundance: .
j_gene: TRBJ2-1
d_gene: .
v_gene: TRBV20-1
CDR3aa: CSAQGVGLQFF
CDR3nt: TGCAGTGCTCAGGGAGTGGGGCTTCAGTTCTTC

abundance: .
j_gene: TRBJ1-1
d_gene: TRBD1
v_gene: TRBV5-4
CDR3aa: CASRLGTGTMNTEAFF
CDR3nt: TGTGCCAGCCGGTTAGGGACAGGGACTATGAACACTGAAGCTTTCTTT

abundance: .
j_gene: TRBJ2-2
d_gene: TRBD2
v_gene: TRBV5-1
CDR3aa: CASSSSSGSAGELFF
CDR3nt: TGCGCCAGCAGCTCGTCTAGCGGGAGCGCCGGGGAGCTGTTTTTT

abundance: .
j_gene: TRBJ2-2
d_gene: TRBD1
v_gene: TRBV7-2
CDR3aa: CASSLWTGPNTGELFF
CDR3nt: TGTGCCAGCAGCCTATGGACAGGGCCGAACACCGGGGAGCTGTTTTTT

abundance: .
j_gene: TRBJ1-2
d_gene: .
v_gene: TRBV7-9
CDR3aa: CASSDTRDGYTF
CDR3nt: TGTGCCAGCAGCGACACCAGGGACGGCTACACCTTC

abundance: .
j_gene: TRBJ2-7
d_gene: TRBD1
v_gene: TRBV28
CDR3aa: CASRPGQGYEQYF
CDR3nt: TGTGCCAGCAGACCGGGACAGGGCTACGAGCAGTACTTC